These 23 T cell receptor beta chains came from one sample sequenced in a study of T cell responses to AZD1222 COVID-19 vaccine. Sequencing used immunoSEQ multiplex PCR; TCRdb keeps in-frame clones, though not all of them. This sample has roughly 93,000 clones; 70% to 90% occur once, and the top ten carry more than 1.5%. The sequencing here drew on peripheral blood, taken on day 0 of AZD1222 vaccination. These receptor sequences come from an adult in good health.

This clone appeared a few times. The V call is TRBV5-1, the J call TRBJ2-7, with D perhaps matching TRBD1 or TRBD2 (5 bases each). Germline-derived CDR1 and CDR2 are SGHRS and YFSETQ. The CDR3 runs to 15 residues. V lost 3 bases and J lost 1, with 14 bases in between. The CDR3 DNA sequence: TGCGCCAGCAGCTCACGGGGCCTGGAATCCTACGAGCAGTACTTC. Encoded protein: CASSSRGLESYEQYF.

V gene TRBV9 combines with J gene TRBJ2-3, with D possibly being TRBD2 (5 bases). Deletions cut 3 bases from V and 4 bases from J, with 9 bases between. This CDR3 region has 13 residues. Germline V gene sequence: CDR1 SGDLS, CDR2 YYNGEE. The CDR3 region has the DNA TGTGCCAGCAGCGACCCCGGGGCAGATACGCAGTATTTT. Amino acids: CASSDPGADTQYF.

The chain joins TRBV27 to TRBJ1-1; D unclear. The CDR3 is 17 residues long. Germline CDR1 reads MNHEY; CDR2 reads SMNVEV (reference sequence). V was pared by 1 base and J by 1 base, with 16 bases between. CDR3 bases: TGTGCCAGCAGTTTATTACCGTTGAGGGCAGCGAACACTGAAGCTTTCTTT. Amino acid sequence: CASSLLPLRAANTEAFF.

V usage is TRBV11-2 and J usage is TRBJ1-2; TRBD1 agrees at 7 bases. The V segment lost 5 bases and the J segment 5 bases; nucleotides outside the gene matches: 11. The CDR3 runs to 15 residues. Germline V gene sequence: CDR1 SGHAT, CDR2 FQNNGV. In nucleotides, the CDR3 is TGTGCCAGCAGCCAAAATGGGGACAGAGGGTATGGCTACACCTTC. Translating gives CASSQNGDRGYGYTF.

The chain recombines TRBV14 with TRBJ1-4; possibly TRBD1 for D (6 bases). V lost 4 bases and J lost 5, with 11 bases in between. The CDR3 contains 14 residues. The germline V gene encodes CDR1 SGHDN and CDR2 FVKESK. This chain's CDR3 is CASSPWTENEKLFF. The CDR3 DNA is TGTGCCAGCAGCCCGTGGACAGAGAATGAAAAACTGTTTTTT.

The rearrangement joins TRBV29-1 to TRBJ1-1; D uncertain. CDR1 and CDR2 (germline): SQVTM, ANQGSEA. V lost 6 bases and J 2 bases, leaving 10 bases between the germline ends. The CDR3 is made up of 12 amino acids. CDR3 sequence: CSVTTQNTEAFF. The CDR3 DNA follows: TGCAGCGTCACGACCCAAAACACTGAAGCTTTCTTT.

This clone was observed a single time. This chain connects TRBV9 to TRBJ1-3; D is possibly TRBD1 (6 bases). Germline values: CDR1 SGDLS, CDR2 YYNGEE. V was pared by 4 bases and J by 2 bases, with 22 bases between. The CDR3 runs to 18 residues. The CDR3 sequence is CASSPRDMREVAGNTIYF. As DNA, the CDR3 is TGTGCCAGCAGCCCGCGGGACATGAGAGAGGTAGCTGGAAACACCATATATTTT.

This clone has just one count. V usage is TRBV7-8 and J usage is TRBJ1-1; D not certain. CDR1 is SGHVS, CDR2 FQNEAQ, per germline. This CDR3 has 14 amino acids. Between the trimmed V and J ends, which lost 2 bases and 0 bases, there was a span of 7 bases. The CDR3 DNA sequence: TGTGCCAGCAGCTTATTGACAATGAACACTGAAGCTTTCTTT. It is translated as CASSLLTMNTEAFF.

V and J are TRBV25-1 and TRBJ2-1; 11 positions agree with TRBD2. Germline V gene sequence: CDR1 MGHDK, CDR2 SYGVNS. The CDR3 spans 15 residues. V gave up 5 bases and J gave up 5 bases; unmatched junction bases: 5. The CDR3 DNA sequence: TGTGCCAGCAGTAAACTAGCGGGGGTCGACAATGAGCAGTTCTTC. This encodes CASSKLAGVDNEQFF.

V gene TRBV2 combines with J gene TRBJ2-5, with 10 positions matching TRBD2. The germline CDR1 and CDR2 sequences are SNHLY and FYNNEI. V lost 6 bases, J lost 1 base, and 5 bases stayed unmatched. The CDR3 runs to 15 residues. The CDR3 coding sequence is TGTGCCAGCAGCGATTTAGCGGGGGGCCAAGAGACCCAGTACTTC. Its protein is CASSDLAGGQETQYF.

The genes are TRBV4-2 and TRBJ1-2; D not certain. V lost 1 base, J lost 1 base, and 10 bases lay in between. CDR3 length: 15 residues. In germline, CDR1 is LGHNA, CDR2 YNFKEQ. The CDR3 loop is CASSQGFGDNYGYTF. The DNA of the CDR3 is TGTGCCAGCAGCCAAGGATTTGGGGATAACTATGGCTACACCTTC.

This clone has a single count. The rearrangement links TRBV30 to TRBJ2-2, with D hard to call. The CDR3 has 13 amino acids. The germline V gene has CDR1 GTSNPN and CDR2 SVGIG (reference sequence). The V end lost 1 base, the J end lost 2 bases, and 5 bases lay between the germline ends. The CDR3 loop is CAWSGSNTGELFF. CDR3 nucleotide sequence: TGTGCCTGGAGTGGCAGTAACACCGGGGAGCTGTTTTTT.

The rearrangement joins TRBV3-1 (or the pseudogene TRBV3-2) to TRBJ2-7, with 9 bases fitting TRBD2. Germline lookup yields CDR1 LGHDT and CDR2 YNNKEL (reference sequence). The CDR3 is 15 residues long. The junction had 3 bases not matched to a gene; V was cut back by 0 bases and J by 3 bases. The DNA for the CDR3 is TGTGCCAGCAGCCAAGAACCGACTAGCGGCTACGAGCAGTACTTC. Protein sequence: CASSQEPTSGYEQYF.

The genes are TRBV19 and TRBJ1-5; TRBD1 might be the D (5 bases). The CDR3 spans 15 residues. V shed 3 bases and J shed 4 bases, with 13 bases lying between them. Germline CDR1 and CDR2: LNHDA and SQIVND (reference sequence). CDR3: CASSIVPGGNQPQHF. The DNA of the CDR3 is TGTGCCAGTAGTATCGTCCCCGGGGGAAATCAGCCCCAGCATTTT.

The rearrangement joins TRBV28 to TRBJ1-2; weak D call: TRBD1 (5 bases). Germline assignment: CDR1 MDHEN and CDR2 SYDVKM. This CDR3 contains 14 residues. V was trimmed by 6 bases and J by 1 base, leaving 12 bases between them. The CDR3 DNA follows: TGTGCCAGCAGCACGGGACCGAGTAACTATGGCTACACCTTC. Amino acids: CASSTGPSNYGYTF.

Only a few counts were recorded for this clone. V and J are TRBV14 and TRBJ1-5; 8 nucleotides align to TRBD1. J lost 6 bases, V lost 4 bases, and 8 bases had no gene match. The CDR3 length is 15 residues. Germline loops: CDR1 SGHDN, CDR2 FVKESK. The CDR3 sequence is CASSPGQGFGQPQHF. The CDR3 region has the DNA TGTGCCAGCAGCCCCGGACAGGGATTTGGTCAGCCCCAGCATTTT. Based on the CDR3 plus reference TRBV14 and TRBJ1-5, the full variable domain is EAGVTQFPSHSVIEKGQTVTLRCDPISGHDNLYWYRRVMGKEIKFLLHFVKESKQDESGMPNNRFLAERTGGTYSTLKVQPAELEDSGVYFCASSPGQGFGQPQHFGDGTRLSIL.

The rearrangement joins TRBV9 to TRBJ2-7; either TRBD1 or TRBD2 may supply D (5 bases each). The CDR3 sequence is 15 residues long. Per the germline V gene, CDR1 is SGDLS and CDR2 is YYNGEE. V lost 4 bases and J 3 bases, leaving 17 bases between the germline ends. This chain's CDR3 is CASSYGTEESYEQYF. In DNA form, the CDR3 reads TGTGCCAGCAGCTATGGGACGGAAGAGAGCTACGAGCAGTACTTC.

CDR3 protein: CASSELTGGYGYTF. DNA for the CDR3: TGTGCCAGCAGTGAGTTGACAGGCGGCTATGGCTACACCTTC. The chain couples TRBV2 to TRBJ1-2; D possibly corresponds to TRBD1 (6 bases). The CDR3 is 14 residues long. The germline CDR1 and CDR2 sequences are SNHLY and FYNNEI. Trimming removed 3 bases from V and 4 bases from J, with 12 bases in between.

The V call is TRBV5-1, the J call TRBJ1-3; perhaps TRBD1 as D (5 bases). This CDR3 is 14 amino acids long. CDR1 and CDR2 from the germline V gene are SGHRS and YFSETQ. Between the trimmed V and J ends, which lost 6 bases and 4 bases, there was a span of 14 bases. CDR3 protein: CASKTGTLGNTIYF. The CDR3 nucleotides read TGCGCCAGCAAAACCGGGACTTTAGGAAACACCATATATTTT. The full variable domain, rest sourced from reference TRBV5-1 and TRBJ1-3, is KAGVTQTPRYLIKTRGQQVTLSCSPISGHRSVSWYQQTPGQGLQFLFEYFSETQRNKGNFPGRFSGRQFSNSRSEMNVSTLELGDSALYLCASKTGTLGNTIYFGEGSWLTVV.

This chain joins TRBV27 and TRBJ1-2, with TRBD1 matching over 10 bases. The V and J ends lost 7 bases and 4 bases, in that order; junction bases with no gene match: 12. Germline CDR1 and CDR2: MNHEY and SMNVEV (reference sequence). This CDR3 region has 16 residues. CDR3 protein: CASTLRRTGGSYGYTF. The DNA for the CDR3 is TGTGCCAGCACCCTGAGAAGGACAGGGGGGTCCTATGGCTACACCTTC.

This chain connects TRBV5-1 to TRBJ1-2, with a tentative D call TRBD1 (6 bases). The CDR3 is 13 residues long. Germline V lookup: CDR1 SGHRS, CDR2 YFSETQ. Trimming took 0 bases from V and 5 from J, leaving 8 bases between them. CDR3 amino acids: CASSLGTVYGYTF. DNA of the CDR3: TGCGCCAGCAGCTTGGGGACAGTATATGGCTACACCTTC. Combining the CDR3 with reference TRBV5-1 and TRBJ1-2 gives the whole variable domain KAGVTQTPRYLIKTRGQQVTLSCSPISGHRSVSWYQQTPGQGLQFLFEYFSETQRNKGNFPGRFSGRQFSNSRSEMNVSTLELGDSALYLCASSLGTVYGYTFGSGTRLTVV.

The CDR3 region is CASSQGHTLEAFF. CDR3 sequence (DNA): TGTGCCAGCAGTCAGGGACATACCCTAGAAGCTTTCTTT. V is TRBV6-6 and J is TRBJ1-1, with D perhaps matching TRBD1 (6 bases). The CDR3 consists of 13 residues. From germline, CDR1 is MNHNY and CDR2 SVGAGI (reference sequence). Deletions cut 5 bases from V and 8 bases from J, with 15 bases between.

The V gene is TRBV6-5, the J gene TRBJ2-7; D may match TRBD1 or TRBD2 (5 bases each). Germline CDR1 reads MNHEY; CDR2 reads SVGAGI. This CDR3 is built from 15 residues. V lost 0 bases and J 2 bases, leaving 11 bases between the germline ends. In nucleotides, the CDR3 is TGTGCCAGCAGTTACTCAGGGTTGGGACCCTACGAGCAGTACTTC. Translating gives CASSYSGLGPYEQYF.